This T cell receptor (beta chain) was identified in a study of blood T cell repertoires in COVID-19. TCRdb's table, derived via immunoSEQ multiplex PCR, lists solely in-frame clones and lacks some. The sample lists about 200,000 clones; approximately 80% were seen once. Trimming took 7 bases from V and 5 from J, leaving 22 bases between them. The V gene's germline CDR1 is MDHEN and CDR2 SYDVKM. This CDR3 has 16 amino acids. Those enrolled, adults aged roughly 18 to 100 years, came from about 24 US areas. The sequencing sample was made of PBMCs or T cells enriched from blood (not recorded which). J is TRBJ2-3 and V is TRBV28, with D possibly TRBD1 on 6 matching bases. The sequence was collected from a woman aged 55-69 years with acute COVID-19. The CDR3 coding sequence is TGTGCCAGCACCGTTGGGGGCCGACCTCCTCAAGATACGCAGTATTTT. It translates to CASTVGGRPPQDTQYF.